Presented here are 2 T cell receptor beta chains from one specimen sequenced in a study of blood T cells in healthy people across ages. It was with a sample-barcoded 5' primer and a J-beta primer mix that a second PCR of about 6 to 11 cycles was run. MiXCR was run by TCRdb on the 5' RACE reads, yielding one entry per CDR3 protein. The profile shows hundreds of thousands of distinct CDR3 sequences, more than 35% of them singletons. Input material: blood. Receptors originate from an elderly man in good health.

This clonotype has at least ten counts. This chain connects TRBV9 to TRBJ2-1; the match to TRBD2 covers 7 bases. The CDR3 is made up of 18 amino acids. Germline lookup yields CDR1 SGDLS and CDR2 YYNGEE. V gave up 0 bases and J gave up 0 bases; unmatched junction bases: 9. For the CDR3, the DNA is TGTGCCAGCAGCGTAGGGGGTAGCGGGCCCAGCTCCTACAATGAGCAGTTCTTC. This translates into CASSVGGSGPSSYNEQFF.

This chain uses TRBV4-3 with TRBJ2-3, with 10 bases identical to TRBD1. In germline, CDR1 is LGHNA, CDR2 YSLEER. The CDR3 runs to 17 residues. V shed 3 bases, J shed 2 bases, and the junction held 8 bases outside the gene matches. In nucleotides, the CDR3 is TGCGCCAGCAGCCAGCAAAGAGGGACAGGGGACACAGATACGCAGTATTTT. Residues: CASSQQRGTGDTDTQYF.